Listed below are T cell receptor beta chains from one sample, sequenced in a study of T cells in Graves' hyperthyroidism and ophthalmopathy. MiXCR was run by TCRdb on the multiplex PCR reads, yielding one entry per CDR3 protein. The profile covers 350,000 to 400,000 distinct CDR3 sequences, with around 14% appearing a single time and 32% taken by the ten largest. Sequencing input: blood. Receptors originate from a woman aged 25-40 years with Graves' hyperthyroidism. Both conserved end residues are trimmed from each CDR3.

TRBJ2-3 TRBV29-1 SVGRRLADTQY
TRBJ2-3 TRBV18 ASSPEQGSTDTQY
TRBJ2-5 TRBV29-1 SVRITFGSGAQY
TRBJ2-3 TRBV15 ATSRETSGSWADTQY
TRBJ2-1 TRBV3-1 ASSQEWRQSSYNEQF
TRBJ2-5 TRBV7-7 ASSLAAGSQETQY
TRBJ1-2 TRBV7-3 ASSLRGGFYGYT
TRBJ2-2 TRBV24-1 ATSDLADPWNTGELF
TRBJ1-4 TRBV28 ASSRPDGKLF
TRBJ2-1 TRBV20-1 SAPQGGFSYNEQF
TRBJ2-1 TRBV7-9 ASSNRDAYNEQF
TRBJ1-4 TRBV30 AWIDEATNEKLF
TRBJ1-1 TRBV12-3/TRBV12-4 ASSLQGSPEAF
TRBJ2-5 TRBV10-3 AISGRELGETQY
TRBJ1-2 TRBV4-1 ASSLFMEDGYT
TRBJ2-1 TRBV9 ASSVASGIYNEQF
TRBJ1-6 TRBV19 ASSIGTEVNSPLH
TRBJ2-2 TRBV24-1 ATSRLAGDTGELF
TRBJ2-5 TRBV7-9 ASSSQGWETQY
TRBJ2-1 TRBV4-1 ASSQDPSSYNEQF
TRBJ2-1 TRBV27 ASSLSGAGANEQF
TRBJ2-7 TRBV4-1 ASSQDPLTSGRAASYEQY
TRBJ1-3 TRBV28 ASSPTNSGNTIY
TRBJ1-2 TRBV6-1 ASSPPGGASGYT
TRBJ2-5 TRBV11-2 ASSWTGEEETQY
TRBJ2-7 TRBV7-9 ASSEDRVSYEQY
TRBJ2-1 TRBV28 ASSSRLAGEAYNEQF
TRBJ1-4 TRBV14 ASSYPDRPGLWRIANEKLF
TRBJ2-7 TRBV13 ASSPGGEAHEQY
TRBJ2-5 TRBV7-9 ASSVDRRQETQY
TRBJ2-1 TRBV9 ASSVWQGARLASNEQF
TRBJ2-1 TRBV6-2/TRBV6-3 ASSVTVQF
TRBJ1-1 TRBV12-3/TRBV12-4 ASRDVMNTEAF
TRBJ2-7 TRBV28 ASSFAGVYEQY
TRBJ2-1 TRBV10-3 AISELIQGTSYNEQF
TRBJ2-1 TRBV15 ATSREQAGYNEQF
TRBJ2-5 TRBV12-3/TRBV12-4 ASSLRNQETQY
TRBJ2-7 TRBV10-3 AISEGVGQY